This entry lists 2 T cell receptor beta chains sequenced from one sample in a study of blood T cell repertoires in COVID-19. The assay was immunoSEQ multiplex PCR, and TCRdb's table has in-frame clones only and misses some. The sample consists of around 100,000 clones, roughly 86% of them appearing once. The specimen sequenced was peripheral blood. All receptors come from a woman in her fifties or sixties with acute or convalescent COVID-19.

The chain has TRBV30 and TRBJ1-2, with 9 bases fitting TRBD1. This CDR3 has 15 residues. Germline lookup yields CDR1 GTSNPN and CDR2 SVGIG (reference sequence). With 0 bases clipped from V and 4 bases from J, the junction kept 6 bases outside the gene matches. The CDR3 nucleotides read TGTGCCTGGAGTGTACAGGGGGCAAGGGGCTATGGCTACACCTTC. Translation gives CAWSVQGARGYGYTF. The entire variable domain, with the rest obtained from reference TRBV30 and TRBJ1-2, is as follows: SQTIHQWPATLVQPVGSPLSLECTVEGTSNPNLYWYRQAAGRGLQLLFYSVGIGQISSEVPQNLSASRPQDRQFILSSKKLLLSDSGFYLCAWSVQGARGYGYTFGSGTRLTVV.

The CDR3 here is CASSFDFYLTDTQYF. As DNA, the CDR3 is TGTGCCAGCAGTTTCGACTTCTACCTCACAGATACGCAGTATTTT. The rearrangement uses TRBV6-5 and TRBJ2-3; D uncertain. The V end lost 4 bases, the J end lost 2 bases, and 13 bases lay between the germline ends. The germline V gene encodes CDR1 MNHEY and CDR2 SVGAGI. The CDR3 extends over 15 amino acids.